This T cell receptor beta chain emerged from a study of beta chain features in type 1 diabetes. CDR3 length equals 16 residues. With 0 bases removed from V and 3 bases from J, the gap between germline ends came to 11 bases. Germline values: CDR1 SGHTA, CDR2 FQGTGA. Only a few counts were recorded for this clone. All of the isolated RNA was reverse transcribed, so expressed TCRB transcripts were sequenced. Assay used: immunoSEQ multiplex PCR; TCRdb lists only in-frame clones, some missing. The sample has over 100,000 clones, roughly 43% seen once. Sequencing was carried out using stem cell memory CD4+ T cells from blood. The TCR was taken from a woman under 30 in good health. The chain is built from TRBV7-3 and TRBJ2-2, with a weak D call TRBD1 (5 bases). CDR3 sequence: CASSLTPGLDTGELFF. CDR3 DNA: TGTGCCAGCAGCTTAACTCCAGGGTTAGACACCGGGGAGCTGTTTTTT.